The 18 T cell receptor beta chains reported below all come from one sample, sequenced in a study of cytomegalovirus exposure and HLA in healthy donors. In the PCR, 60 Vbeta and 13 Jbeta primers were used. Profiling relied on immunoSEQ multiplex PCR, and the TCRdb table lists in-frame clones only, not all of them. The sample holds fewer than 200,000 clones, over 60% seen once. The specimen was PBMCs. The receptor set was obtained from a woman in her forties or fifties in good health and CMV-seropositive.

The chain employs TRBV6-4 and TRBJ1-2, with D maybe TRBD1 (5 bases). Germline V lookup: CDR1 MRHNA, CDR2 SNTAGT. V lost 4 bases to trimming and J lost 7 bases, with 10 bases between them. CDR3 length: 12 residues. The CDR3 region is CASSAQGGGYTF. CDR3 DNA sequence: TGTGCCAGCAGTGCCCAGGGTGGTGGCTACACCTTC.

This clone was picked up a small number of times. The chain carries TRBV2 and TRBJ1-2; 9 nucleotides match TRBD1. The V segment lost 7 bases and the J segment 4 bases; nucleotides outside the gene matches: 10. The CDR3 covers 15 residues. The germline CDR1 and CDR2 sequences are SNHLY and FYNNEI. The CDR3 region is CASTGTGRNRYGYTF. In DNA form, the CDR3 reads TGTGCCAGCACCGGGACAGGGAGAAACCGCTATGGCTACACCTTC.

The table lists this clone with a few counts. This rearrangement joins TRBV18 to TRBJ1-5, with D unclear. CDR1 is KGHSH and CDR2 is LQKENI in the germline V gene. With 2 bases removed from V and 4 bases from J, the gap between germline ends came to 9 bases. The CDR3 is 14 amino acids. The chain's CDR3 is CASSPGAQNQPQHF. CDR3 DNA: TGTGCCAGCTCACCAGGAGCCCAAAATCAGCCCCAGCATTTT.

The CDR3 nucleotides are TGTGCCAGCAGCCTCGCGACTAGCGGGAGGGCTTTCTCACACGAGCAGTACTTC. Its protein product is CASSLATSGRAFSHEQYF. The V gene is TRBV4-2, the J gene TRBJ2-7; 14 bases are shared with TRBD2. Germline loops: CDR1 LGHNA, CDR2 YNFKEQ. V shed 4 bases and J 5 bases; nucleotides not matched to a gene: 13. CDR3 size: 18 residues.

The chain uses TRBV7-2 and TRBJ2-5; 12 nucleotides match TRBD2. J was trimmed by 5 bases and V by 5 bases; bases with no gene match: 9. Per germline, CDR1 SGHTA and CDR2 FQGNSA. The CDR3 length is 16 residues. The CDR3: CASSILAGGPGETQYF. The CDR3 coding sequence is TGTGCCAGCAGCATTCTAGCGGGGGGGCCCGGGGAGACCCAGTACTTC.

This clone appeared a single time. Other DNA variants within this sample encode the same CDR3. The chain joins TRBV29-1 to TRBJ2-7, with D possibly TRBD2 on 5 matching bases. V gave up 4 bases and J gave up 4 bases, with 8 bases separating them. The CDR3 totals 11 residues. Germline loops: CDR1 SQVTM, CDR2 ANQGSEA. The CDR3 nucleotides read TGCAGCGTTGCGGGGTCATACGAGCAGTACTTC. Its translation is CSVAGSYEQYF.

Details on this clone: Compared with germline, one end of the junction differs, possibly owing to a read error. The rearrangement links TRBV7-7 to TRBJ2-5; D is undetermined. Germline CDR1 reads SSHAT; CDR2 reads FNYEAQ (reference sequence). CDR3 length: 13 amino acids. CDR3 sequence (DNA): TGTGCTAGCAGCTTATACTTCCGAGAGACCCAGTACTTC. This gives the protein CASSLYFRETQYF.

This chain connects TRBV11-2 to TRBJ1-3; D is unclear. The ends were cut back, 5 bases at V and 5 bases at J, with 7 bases in the middle. The CDR3 spans 12 residues. Per the germline V gene, CDR1 is SGHAT and CDR2 is FQNNGV. This CDR3 reads CASSHSRNTIYF. The CDR3 DNA reads as TGTGCCAGCAGCCACTCCCGAAACACCATATATTTT.

The chain carries TRBV6-6 and TRBJ1-1, with D perhaps TRBD1 (6 bases). V was shortened by 7 bases and J by 8 bases, with 23 bases between the two germline ends. The CDR3 covers 15 residues. From germline, CDR1 is MNHNY and CDR2 SVGAGI (reference sequence). CDR3 sequence (DNA): TGTGCCAGCACCCCGACAGAAAGGGGGTCCAGGGAAGCTTTCTTT. Its translation: CASTPTERGSREAFF.

The V call is TRBV7-8, the J call TRBJ1-5; TRBD1 agrees at 9 bases. The CDR3 consists of 16 residues. Looked up from germline, CDR1 is SGHVS and CDR2 is FQNEAQ. V trimming: 4 bases; J trimming: 0 bases; junction bases outside the gene matches: 4. The CDR3 nucleotides read TGTGCCAGCAGCTCGGGACAGGGTCATAGCAATCAGCCCCAGCATTTT. Amino acid sequence: CASSSGQGHSNQPQHF.

CDR3 residues: CASSRAGANTGELFF. For the CDR3, the DNA is TGTGCCAGCAGTAGAGCGGGAGCTAACACCGGGGAGCTGTTTTTT. V gene TRBV7-9 combines with J gene TRBJ2-2, with 8 bases identical to TRBD2. The CDR3 consists of 15 residues. Trimming cost V 6 bases and J 2 bases; bases outside gene matches: 5. Germline loops: CDR1 SEHNR, CDR2 FQNEAQ (reference sequence).

V gene TRBV2 combines with J gene TRBJ1-2; weak D call: TRBD1 (5 bases). This CDR3 contains 13 residues. Trimming took off 8 bases at V and 5 bases at J, with 15 bases between the two ends. CDR1 and CDR2 (germline): SNHLY, FYNNEI. DNA of the CDR3: TGTGCCAGCCGAAAGAGTCCAGGGTATGGCTACACCTTC. Translation gives CASRKSPGYGYTF.

The CDR3 DNA follows: TGTGCCAGTAGTATCCAGGGACAGGGGAATCAGCCCCAGCATTTT. It yields the protein CASSIQGQGNQPQHF. The chain joins TRBV19 to TRBJ1-5; 10 nucleotides match TRBD1. The junction had 3 bases not matched to a gene; V was cut back by 3 bases and J by 4 bases. The CDR3 is 15 amino acids. Germline CDR1 and CDR2: LNHDA and SQIVND (reference sequence).

In the case of this clone: Other DNA sequences from this sample encode an identical CDR3 as well. The genes are TRBV9 and TRBJ2-7; D is uncertain. The germline CDR1 and CDR2 sequences are SGDLS and YYNGEE. With 4 bases removed from V and 0 bases from J, the gap between germline ends came to 17 bases. The CDR3 is 16 amino acids. Written as DNA, the CDR3 is TGTGCCAGCAGCCCCCGAATAACATCCAGCTCCTACGAGCAGTACTTC. This translates into CASSPRITSSSYEQYF.

A single count supports this clone. The genes are TRBV12-5 and TRBJ1-1, with D hard to call. Germline values: CDR1 LGHNT, CDR2 FRNRAP. This CDR3 has 14 amino acids. V dropped 1 base and J dropped 4 bases, with 10 bases sitting between them. CDR3 amino acids: CASGLDQWSTEAFF. For the CDR3, the DNA is TGTGCTAGTGGTTTGGACCAATGGAGCACTGAAGCTTTCTTT.

The J gene is TRBJ1-1, the V gene TRBV6-1; 7 nucleotides line up with TRBD1. Germline assignment: CDR1 MNHNS and CDR2 SASEGT. V was pared by 5 bases and J by 5 bases, with 8 bases of the junction left unmatched. This CDR3 has 14 residues. CDR3 region: CASSSDRVETEAFF. DNA for the CDR3: TGTGCCAGCAGTAGCGACAGGGTAGAAACTGAAGCTTTCTTT.

V usage is TRBV19 and J usage is TRBJ1-2; D unclear. Trimming cost V 5 bases and J 11 bases, with 12 bases left between them. The CDR3 totals 11 residues. CDR1 and CDR2 (germline): LNHDA, SQIVND (reference sequence). The CDR3 DNA reads as TGTGCCAGTAGTGCGGCGGTTGGGTACACCTTC. This sequence encodes CASSAAVGYTF. The entire variable domain, with the rest obtained from reference TRBV19 and TRBJ1-2, is as follows: DGGITQSPKYLFRKEGQNVTLSCEQNLNHDAMYWYRQDPGQGLRLIYYSQIVNDFQKGDIAEGYSVSREKKESFPLTVTSAQKNPTAFYLCASSAAVGYTFGSGTRLTVV.

This chain links TRBV28 with TRBJ2-7; D possibly corresponds to TRBD2 (5 bases). Per germline, CDR1 MDHEN and CDR2 SYDVKM. V shed 4 bases and J shed 6 bases, with 13 bases lying between them. CDR3 length: 13 amino acids. The CDR3 region is CASSSRLAGEQYF. CDR3 nucleotide sequence: TGTGCCAGCAGTTCTCGGTTGGCGGGCGAGCAGTACTTC.